Each of the 2 T cell receptor beta chains below was sequenced from the same sample in a study of beta chain features in type 1 diabetes. What was sequenced were expressed TCRB transcripts, since all of the isolated RNA had been reverse transcribed. Sequencing used immunoSEQ multiplex PCR; TCRdb keeps in-frame clones, though not all of them. The table records around 150,000 clones, less than 9% of them present only once. The sequenced sample was central memory CD4+ T cells from blood. Every receptor here comes from a woman in her thirties in good health.

A few counts support this clone. The chain joins TRBV4-2 to TRBJ2-3, with D perhaps TRBD2 (5 bases). The germline gives CDR1 LGHNA, CDR2 YNFKEQ. Trimming shortened V by 0 bases and J by 3 bases, and 16 bases separated the two germline ends. There are 17 residues in the CDR3. The CDR3 nucleotides are TGTGCCAGCAGCCAAGAAGTAGTAGGAGGAGGTACAGATACGCAGTATTTT. Translated, it gives CASSQEVVGGGTDTQYF.

The rearrangement joins TRBV19 to TRBJ2-3; D is possibly TRBD2 (6 bases). Germline CDR1 reads LNHDA; CDR2 reads SQIVND (reference sequence). This CDR3 is 14 amino acids long. V was pared by 10 bases and J by 4 bases, with 18 bases between. The CDR3 loop is CATLKRGGADTQYF. The CDR3 coding sequence is TGTGCCACCTTAAAAAGGGGAGGCGCAGATACGCAGTATTTT.